This T cell receptor (beta chain) was profiled in a study of cytomegalovirus exposure and HLA in healthy donors. A remark on this clone: Its antigen is not known.

Germline V CDR1 and CDR2: MNHEY, SMNVEV (reference sequence). The V segment lost 3 bases and the J segment 1 base; nucleotides outside the gene matches: 5. The length of the CDR3 is 15 residues. The PCR ran on 60 Vbeta and 13 Jbeta primers. Clones were sequenced by immunoSEQ multiplex PCR, and TCRdb holds only the in-frame ones, with some missing. The profile covers around 82,000 clones, with around 79% appearing a single time and 4.5% to 7% taken by the ten largest. Study-level findings and limits: It was in a later analysis that TCR association rates were seen to vary by HLA locus, highest for DRB1 and lowest for HLA-C. The study listed roughly 160 cytomegalovirus-associated TCR beta chains. CMV serostatus was the only immune exposure information that was available.

The sequencing sample was made of PBMCs. This TCR was recovered from a male donor in good health and CMV-seropositive. V is TRBV27 and J is TRBJ2-7, with 8 bases aligning to TRBD2. CDR3 nucleotides: TGTGCCAGCAGTTTTGTAGCGGGAAGGTCCTACGAGCAGTACTTC. It translates to CASSFVAGRSYEQYF.